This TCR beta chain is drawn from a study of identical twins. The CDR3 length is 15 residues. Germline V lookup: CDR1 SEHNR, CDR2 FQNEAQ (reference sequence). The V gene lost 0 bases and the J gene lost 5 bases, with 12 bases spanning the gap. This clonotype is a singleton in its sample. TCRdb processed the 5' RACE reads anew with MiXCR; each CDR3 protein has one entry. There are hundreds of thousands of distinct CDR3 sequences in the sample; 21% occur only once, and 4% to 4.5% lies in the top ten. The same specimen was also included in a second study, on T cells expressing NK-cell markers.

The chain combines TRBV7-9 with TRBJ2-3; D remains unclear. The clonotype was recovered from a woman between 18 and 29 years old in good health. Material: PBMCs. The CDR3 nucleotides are TGTGCCAGCAGCTTAGCTGGGCAGGAAATAGATACGCAGTATTTT. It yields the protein CASSLAGQEIDTQYF.